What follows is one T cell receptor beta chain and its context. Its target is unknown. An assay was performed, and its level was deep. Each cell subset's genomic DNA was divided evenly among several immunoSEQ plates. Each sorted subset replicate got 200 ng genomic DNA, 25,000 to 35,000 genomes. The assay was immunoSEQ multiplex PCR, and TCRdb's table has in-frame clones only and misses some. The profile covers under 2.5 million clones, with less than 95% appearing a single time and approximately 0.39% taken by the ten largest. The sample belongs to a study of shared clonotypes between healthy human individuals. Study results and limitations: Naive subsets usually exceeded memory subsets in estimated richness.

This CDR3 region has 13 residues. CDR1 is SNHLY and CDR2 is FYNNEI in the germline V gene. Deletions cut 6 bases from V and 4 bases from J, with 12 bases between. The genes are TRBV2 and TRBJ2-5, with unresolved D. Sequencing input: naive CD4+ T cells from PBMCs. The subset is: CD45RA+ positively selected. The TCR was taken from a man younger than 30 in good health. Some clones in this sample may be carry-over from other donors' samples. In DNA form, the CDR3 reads TGTGCCAGCAGGGCTCCCGAGGTAGAGACCCAGTACTTC. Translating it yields CASRAPEVETQYF.